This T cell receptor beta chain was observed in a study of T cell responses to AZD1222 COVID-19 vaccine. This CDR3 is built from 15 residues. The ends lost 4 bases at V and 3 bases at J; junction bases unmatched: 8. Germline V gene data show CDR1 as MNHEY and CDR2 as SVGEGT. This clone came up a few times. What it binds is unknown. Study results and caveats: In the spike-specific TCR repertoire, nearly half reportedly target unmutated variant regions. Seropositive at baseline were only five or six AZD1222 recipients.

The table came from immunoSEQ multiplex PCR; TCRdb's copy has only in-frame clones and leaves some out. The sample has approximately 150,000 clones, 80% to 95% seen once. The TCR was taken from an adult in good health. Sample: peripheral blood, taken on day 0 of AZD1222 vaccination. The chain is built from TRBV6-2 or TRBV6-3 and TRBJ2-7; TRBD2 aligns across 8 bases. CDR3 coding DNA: TGTGCCAGCAGTTCCCCTGGGACTAGGGGCTACGAGCAGTACTTC. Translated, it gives CASSSPGTRGYEQYF.